The clone carrying this TCR beta chain was detected ten times or more. Its target is not known. This entry belongs to a study of tumor and adjacent non-tumor tissue in lung cancer. Across the study: Aged roughly 31 to 76 years, patients included approximately 11 men and a few women with stage I to III disease.

The CDR3 spans 16 residues. Losses at the gene ends were 4 bases for V and 5 bases for J; bases not matched to a gene: 7. A modified ARM-PCR protocol with three rounds of nested PCR amplified TCRbeta. MiXCR was run by TCRdb on the multiplex PCR reads, yielding one entry per CDR3 protein. The table records 84,000 or so distinct CDR3 sequences, 61% of them present only once. Study-wide points: Higher tumor TCR diversity was associated with shorter survival. In normal lung, the top 100 clones were significantly more dominant than in tumor.

The template was RNA from unsorted bulk tissue. The sequencing sample was made of lung tumor tissue. The chain joins TRBV12-3 or TRBV12-4 to TRBJ2-3, with 12 bases lining up with TRBD2. The TCR originated in a man aged 65 to 79 with non-small cell lung cancer. The CDR3 protein is CASSSTSGGRGDTQYF. CDR3 bases: TGTGCCAGCAGTTCGACTAGCGGGGGCCGGGGAGATACGCAGTATTTT.